Listed below are T cell receptor beta chains from one sample, sequenced in a study of a mutant IDH1 vaccine in newly diagnosed glioma. Generated by immunoSEQ multiplex PCR, the TCRdb table keeps only in-frame clones and is missing some. The sample has about 92,000 clones; around four fifths are singletons. The source material was PBMCs, sampled from a glioma patient treated with radiotherapy, temozolomide or both. These receptors all come from a man aged 40-49 years with glioma. Each CDR3 is given with its conserved first and last residue. Each record gives: V gene, J gene, CDR3 protein.

TRBV5-1	TRBJ2-7	CASSLDTSYEQYF
TRBV9	TRBJ1-1	CASSKGQGGQRNDPEAFF
TRBV28	TRBJ1-5	CASSAPGQRNF
TRBV18	TRBJ2-7	CASSPSGWTSGDSYEQYF
TRBV30	TRBJ2-7	CAWSPGGLRSYEQYF
TRBV7-6	TRBJ1-3	CASSEDRAPSGNTIYF
TRBV5-6	TRBJ2-7	CASTQGGLEQYF
TRBV5-1	TRBJ2-7	CASTPTPWVAGAPFFEQYF
TRBV9	TRBJ1-4	CASSGTGNEKLFF
TRBV5-6	TRBJ1-2	CASSPETGAYGYTF
TRBV7-6	TRBJ2-1	CASSLPGQVSYYEQFF
TRBV4-2	TRBJ1-5	CASSQDRGAANQPQHF
TRBV19	TRBJ1-2	CASSIAGTGDYGYTF
TRBV6-5	TRBJ2-5	CASRRGAGEGETQYF
TRBV25-1	TRBJ2-5	CASSDPSRVQETQYF
TRBV10-2	TRBJ1-2	CASSGLSQGRYTF
TRBV5-5	TRBJ2-1	CASSWGTGFGNEQFF
TRBV2	TRBJ2-7	CASSGGQASYEQYF
TRBV4-3	TRBJ1-2	CASSQELGHYGYTF
TRBV19	TRBJ2-4	CASSMGVGNIQYF
TRBV25-1	TRBJ1-2	CASSSTGESNYGYTF
TRBV5-1	TRBJ2-1	CASSLAGGSRNEQFF
TRBV9	TRBJ2-3	CASSVSGTITDTQYF
TRBV12-5	TRBJ2-7	CASGLDYFEQYF
TRBV10-3	TRBJ2-1	CAISGTSGPYNEQFF
TRBV6-4	TRBJ1-2	CASSETGDVNPYGYTF
TRBV7-9	TRBJ2-1	CASSLVRLAGGNSYNEQFF
TRBV10-3	TRBJ1-6	CAISESGRRNSPLHF
TRBV7-8	TRBJ2-4	CASSLGLAGGPFKGAKNIQYF
TRBV5-5	TRBJ2-1	CASSPRQGQRGNEQFF
TRBV7-2	TRBJ2-7	CASSPGLAGYHEQYF
TRBV7-9	TRBJ2-1	CASSHNEQFF
TRBV5-4	TRBJ2-3	CASSSLGSGGAHTQYF
TRBV7-8	TRBJ2-7	CASSYGTGYEQYF
TRBV15	TRBJ1-2	CATSRVAGTGGGYTF
TRBV5-1	TRBJ2-7	CASSLAKPAGGPRDEQYF
TRBV6-6	TRBJ2-7	CASSYSSYEQYF
TRBV11-3	TRBJ1-1	CASSSGPGTEAFF
TRBV6-9	TRBJ2-1	CASSRRLAGDYNEQFF
TRBV5-4	TRBJ1-2	CASSGPGYGYTF
TRBV30	TRBJ1-2	CAWSRTGLYGYTF
TRBV21-1	TRBJ1-5	CASSSQQGAWEPQHF
TRBV27	TRBJ2-7	CASTSFQDRTYEQYF
TRBV19	TRBJ2-1	CASSITSFTYNEQFF
TRBV7-2	TRBJ1-2	CASSPHVANYGYTF
TRBV13	TRBJ2-2	CASSSTGGSTGELFF
TRBV6-4	TRBJ1-5	CASSDSPTNQPQHF
TRBV18	TRBJ2-1	CASSPRQNNEQFF
TRBV6-1	TRBJ1-1	CASSLTVNTEAFF
TRBV27	TRBJ2-7	CASSLLGDRGAYEQYF
TRBV28	TRBJ2-2	CASSPPLRGRGGYTGELFF
TRBV10-3	TRBJ2-3	CAISPRGLGDTQYF
TRBV5-6	TRBJ2-1	CASSPGTEEFF
TRBV27	TRBJ1-1	CASTLGTGGQRAFF
TRBV4-2	TRBJ1-1	CASSLNTEAFF